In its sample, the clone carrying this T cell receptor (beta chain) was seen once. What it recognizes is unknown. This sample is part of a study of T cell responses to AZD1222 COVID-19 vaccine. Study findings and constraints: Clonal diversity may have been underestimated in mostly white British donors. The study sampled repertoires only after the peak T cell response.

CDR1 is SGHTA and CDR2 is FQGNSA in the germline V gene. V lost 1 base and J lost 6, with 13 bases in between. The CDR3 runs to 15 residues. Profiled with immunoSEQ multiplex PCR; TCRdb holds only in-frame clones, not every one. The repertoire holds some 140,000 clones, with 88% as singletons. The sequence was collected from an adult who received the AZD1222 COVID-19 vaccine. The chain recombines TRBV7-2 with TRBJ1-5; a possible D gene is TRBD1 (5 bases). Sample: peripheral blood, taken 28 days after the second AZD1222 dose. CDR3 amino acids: CASSLDFGGFQPQHF. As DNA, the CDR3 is TGTGCCAGCAGCTTAGATTTTGGGGGTTTTCAGCCCCAGCATTTT.